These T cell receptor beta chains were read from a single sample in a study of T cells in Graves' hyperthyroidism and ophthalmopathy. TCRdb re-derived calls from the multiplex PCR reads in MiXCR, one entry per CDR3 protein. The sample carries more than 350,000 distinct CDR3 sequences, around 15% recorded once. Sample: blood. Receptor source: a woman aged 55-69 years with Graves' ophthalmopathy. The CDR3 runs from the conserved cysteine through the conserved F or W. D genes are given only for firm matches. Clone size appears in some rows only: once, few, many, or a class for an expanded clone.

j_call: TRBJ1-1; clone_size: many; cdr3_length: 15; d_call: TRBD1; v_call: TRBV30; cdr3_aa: CAWSLGQGRGTEAFF; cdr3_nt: TGTGCCTGGAGTCTCGGACAGGGAAGGGGCACTGAAGCTTTCTTT
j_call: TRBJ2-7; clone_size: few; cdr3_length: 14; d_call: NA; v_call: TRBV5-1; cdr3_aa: CASSLGDRHYEQYF; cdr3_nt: TGCGCCAGCAGCTTGGGGGACCGCCACTACGAGCAGTACTTC
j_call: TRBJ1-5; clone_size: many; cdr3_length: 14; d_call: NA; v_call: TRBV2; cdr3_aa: CASSGQVRNQPQHF; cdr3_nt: TGTGCCAGCAGTGGGCAGGTGAGGAATCAGCCCCAGCATTTT
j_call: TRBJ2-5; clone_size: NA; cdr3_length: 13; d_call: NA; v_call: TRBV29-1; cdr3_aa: CSVEEEGPETQYF; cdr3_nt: TGCAGCGTTGAAGAGGAGGGGCCAGAGACCCAGTACTTC
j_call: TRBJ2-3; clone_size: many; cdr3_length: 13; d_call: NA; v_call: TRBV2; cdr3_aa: CAPYVAVTDTQYF; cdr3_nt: TGTGCCCCCTACGTGGCCGTAACAGATACGCAGTATTTT
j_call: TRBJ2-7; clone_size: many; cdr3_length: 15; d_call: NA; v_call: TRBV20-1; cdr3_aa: CSAESRDTAWGEQYF; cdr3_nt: TGCAGTGCAGAGTCCCGGGACACAGCCTGGGGCGAGCAGTACTTC
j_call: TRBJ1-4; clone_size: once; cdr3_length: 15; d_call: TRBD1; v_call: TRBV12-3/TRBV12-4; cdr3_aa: CASSLGDRGYEKLFF; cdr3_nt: TGTGCCAGCAGTTTAGGCGACAGGGGTTACGAAAAACTGTTTTTT
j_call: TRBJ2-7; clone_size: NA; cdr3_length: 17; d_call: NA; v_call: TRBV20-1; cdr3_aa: CSARDSRTVEPSYEQYF; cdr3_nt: TGCAGTGCTAGAGATAGTAGGACGGTGGAACCTTCCTACGAGCAGTACTTC
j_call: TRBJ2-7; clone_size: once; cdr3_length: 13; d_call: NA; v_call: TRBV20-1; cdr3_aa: CSARERGYYEQYF; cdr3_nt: TGCAGTGCTAGAGAGAGGGGATATTACGAGCAGTACTTC
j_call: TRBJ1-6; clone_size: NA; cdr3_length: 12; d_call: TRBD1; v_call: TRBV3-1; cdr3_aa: CASRGQNSPLHF; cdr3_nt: TGTGCCAGCAGGGGACAGAATTCACCCCTCCACTTT
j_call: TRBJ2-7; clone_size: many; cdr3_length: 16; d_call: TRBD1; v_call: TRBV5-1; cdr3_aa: CASSYSSGTGDGEQYF; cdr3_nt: TGCGCCAGCAGCTATAGTTCCGGGACAGGGGATGGCGAGCAGTACTTC
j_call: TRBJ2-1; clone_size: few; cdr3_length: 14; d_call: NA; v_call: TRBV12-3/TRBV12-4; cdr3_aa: CASSRAGTLGEQFF; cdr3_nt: TGTGCCAGCAGTCGCGCCGGGACTCTGGGTGAGCAGTTCTTC
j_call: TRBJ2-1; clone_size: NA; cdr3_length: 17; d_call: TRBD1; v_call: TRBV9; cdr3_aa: CASSTYPGTGVRNEQFF; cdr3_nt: TGTGCCAGCAGCACCTATCCCGGGACAGGGGTTCGAAATGAGCAGTTCTTC
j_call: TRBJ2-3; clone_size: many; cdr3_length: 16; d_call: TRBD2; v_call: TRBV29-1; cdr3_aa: CSGKKPGLAGTDTQYF; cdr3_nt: TGCAGCGGTAAAAAACCGGGACTAGCGGGCACAGATACGCAGTATTTT
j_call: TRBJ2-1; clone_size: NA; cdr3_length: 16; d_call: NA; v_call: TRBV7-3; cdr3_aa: CASSLTSRSWEDEQFF; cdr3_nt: TGTGCCAGCAGCTTAACGTCGCGGAGTTGGGAGGATGAGCAGTTCTTC
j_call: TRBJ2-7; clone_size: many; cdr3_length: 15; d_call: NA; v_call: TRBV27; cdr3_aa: CASSQAASSSYEQYF; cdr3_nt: TGTGCCAGCAGCCAGGCGGCCTCGAGCTCCTACGAGCAGTACTTC
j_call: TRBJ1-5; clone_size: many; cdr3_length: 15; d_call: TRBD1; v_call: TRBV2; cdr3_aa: CASSEETGGWQPQHF; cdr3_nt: TGTGCCAGCAGTGAGGAGACAGGGGGCTGGCAGCCCCAGCATTTT